The rows below give T cell receptor beta chains drawn from one sample of a study of OX40 agonist ivuxolimab in advanced cancers. TCRdb keeps only in-frame clones here, not all; method: immunoSEQ multiplex PCR. The sample yields about 80,000 clones, roughly 81% seen once. Sequenced material: CD4+ or CD8+ T cells sorted from blood, taken in a trial of the OX40 agonist ivuxolimab. Receptors were obtained from an adult with an advanced solid tumor such as melanoma, head and neck, liver or kidney cancer. Each CDR3 is given with its conserved first and last residue. A D gene is named only where the DNA matches it firmly. Where a row states a size, it is once, few, many or the class of an expanded clone; other rows omit it.

J: TRBJ1-1
D: NA
size: NA
V: TRBV7-8
CDR3: CASSLGAPNTEAFF
DNA: TGTGCCAGCAGCTTAGGAGCCCCGAACACTGAAGCTTTCTTT

J: TRBJ1-6
D: TRBD1
size: NA
V: TRBV5-1
CDR3: CASSPGQGDSPLHF
DNA: TGCGCCAGCAGCCCCGGACAGGGCGATTCACCCCTCCACTTT

J: TRBJ1-1
D: TRBD1
size: NA
V: TRBV7-2
CDR3: CASSFSQGAGTEAFF
DNA: TGTGCCAGCAGCTTCTCACAGGGGGCGGGTACTGAAGCTTTCTTT

J: TRBJ2-7
D: TRBD2
size: NA
V: TRBV4-3
CDR3: CASSQLPLGGDEQYF
DNA: TGCGCCAGCAGCCAACTCCCCCTCGGGGGGGACGAGCAGTACTTC

J: TRBJ2-2
D: TRBD2
size: NA
V: TRBV11-2
CDR3: CASSRTSGSIGELFF
DNA: TGTGCCAGCAGCCGGACTAGCGGGAGTATTGGGGAGCTGTTTTTT

J: TRBJ2-7
D: NA
size: few
V: TRBV18
CDR3: CASSHGPSNYEQYF
DNA: TGTGCCAGCTCCCACGGGCCGTCAAACTACGAGCAGTACTTC

J: TRBJ1-5
D: TRBD1
size: few
V: TRBV19
CDR3: CASSMDRGTGQPQHF
DNA: TGTGCCAGTAGTATGGACAGGGGGACCGGTCAGCCCCAGCATTTT

J: TRBJ2-7
D: NA
size: NA
V: TRBV6-1
CDR3: CASSEIAYEQYF
DNA: TGTGCCAGCAGTGAGATAGCCTACGAGCAGTACTTC

J: TRBJ2-2
D: TRBD1
size: NA
V: TRBV19
CDR3: CASSQRTGGGGELFF
DNA: TGTGCCAGTAGCCAGAGGACAGGGGGCGGCGGGGAGCTGTTTTTT

J: TRBJ2-1
D: NA
size: NA
V: TRBV27
CDR3: CASSLAGALSYNEQFF
DNA: TGTGCCAGCAGTTTAGCGGGGGCTCTCTCTTACAATGAGCAGTTCTTC

J: TRBJ1-3
D: TRBD1
size: NA
V: TRBV15
CDR3: CATSRAGQGNTIYF
DNA: TGTGCCACCAGCAGAGCGGGACAGGGAAACACCATATATTTT

J: TRBJ1-2
D: NA
size: NA
V: TRBV7-9
CDR3: CASSLTGPNYGYTF
DNA: TGTGCCAGCAGCTTAACAGGCCCTAACTATGGCTACACCTTC

J: TRBJ1-2
D: TRBD1
size: NA
V: TRBV19
CDR3: CASRSRDSIANYGYTF
DNA: TGTGCCAGTAGGTCCCGGGACAGTATAGCTAACTATGGCTACACCTTC

J: TRBJ2-2
D: NA
size: NA
V: TRBV14
CDR3: CASSPYNTGELFF
DNA: TGTGCCAGCAGCCCATACAACACCGGGGAGCTGTTTTTT

J: TRBJ2-2
D: TRBD1
size: once
V: TRBV30
CDR3: CAARLGQGNTGELFF
DNA: TGTGCCGCCAGGTTGGGACAGGGTAACACCGGGGAGCTGTTTTTT

J: TRBJ2-5
D: TRBD1
size: NA
V: TRBV9
CDR3: CASSAQRDRGWQETQYF
DNA: TGTGCCAGCAGCGCGCAAAGGGACAGGGGCTGGCAAGAGACCCAGTACTTC

J: TRBJ1-6
D: NA
size: NA
V: TRBV7-9
CDR3: CASSPGGATYNSPLHF
DNA: TGTGCCAGCAGTCCGGGCGGGGCCACCTATAATTCACCCCTCCACTTT

J: TRBJ2-2
D: NA
size: once
V: TRBV18
CDR3: CASSPGSPNTGELFF
DNA: TGTGCCAGCTCACCTGGCTCGCCGAACACCGGGGAGCTGTTTTTT

J: TRBJ1-1
D: NA
size: few
V: TRBV18
CDR3: CASSRGDTEAFF
DNA: TGTGCCAGCTCTCGGGGGGACACTGAAGCTTTCTTT

J: TRBJ1-2
D: NA
size: NA
V: TRBV18
CDR3: CASSITGSGYTF
DNA: TGTGCCAGCTCAATCACAGGGAGCGGCTACACCTTC

J: TRBJ2-2
D: NA
size: NA
V: TRBV6-5
CDR3: CASSYSPTGELFF
DNA: TGTGCCAGCAGTTACTCGCCCACCGGGGAGCTGTTTTTT

J: TRBJ2-6
D: NA
size: NA
V: TRBV5-4
CDR3: CASSLGRAGANVLTF
DNA: TGTGCCAGCAGCTTGGGAAGGGCTGGGGCCAACGTCCTGACTTTC

J: TRBJ2-5
D: TRBD1
size: once
V: TRBV5-6
CDR3: CASSPRDREEETQYF
DNA: TGTGCCAGCAGCCCCAGGGACAGGGAGGAAGAGACCCAGTACTTC

J: TRBJ2-1
D: TRBD2
size: few
V: TRBV11-3
CDR3: CASSLDGTSSGGEQFF
DNA: TGTGCCAGCAGCTTAGACGGGACTAGCAGCGGAGGAGAGCAGTTCTTC

J: TRBJ2-1
D: TRBD2
size: NA
V: TRBV6-1
CDR3: CASSPGLAIYNEQFF
DNA: TGTGCCAGCAGTCCGGGACTAGCGATTTACAATGAGCAGTTCTTC

J: TRBJ1-1
D: NA
size: NA
V: TRBV6-5
CDR3: CASSYVSDTEAFF
DNA: TGTGCCAGCAGTTACGTCAGTGACACTGAAGCTTTCTTT

J: TRBJ2-5
D: NA
size: NA
V: TRBV15
CDR3: CATSRDFLGRGETQYF
DNA: TGTGCCACCAGCAGAGATTTTTTGGGGAGAGGGGAGACCCAGTACTTC

J: TRBJ2-7
D: TRBD2
size: NA
V: TRBV4-1
CDR3: CASSQPSGGGLSYEQYF
DNA: TGCGCCAGCAGCCAACCTTCCGGGGGGGGCTTATCCTACGAGCAGTACTTC

J: TRBJ1-3
D: NA
size: NA
V: TRBV27
CDR3: CASSFGGAGGNTIYF
DNA: TGTGCCAGCAGTTTCGGGGGCGCGGGTGGAAACACCATATATTTT

J: TRBJ2-7
D: NA
size: NA
V: TRBV29-1
CDR3: CSVVAGSNEQYF
DNA: TGCAGCGTTGTGGCAGGGTCGAACGAGCAGTACTTC

J: TRBJ1-2
D: TRBD1
size: NA
V: TRBV6-5
CDR3: CASSYVGTGDGYTF
DNA: TGTGCCAGCAGTTACGTCGGGACAGGGGATGGCTACACCTTC

J: TRBJ1-1
D: NA
size: NA
V: TRBV20-1
CDR3: CSASENTEAFF
DNA: TGCAGTGCCTCCGAGAACACTGAAGCTTTCTTT

J: TRBJ1-2
D: NA
size: once
V: TRBV5-6
CDR3: CASSLPEGRLYGYTF
DNA: TGTGCCAGCAGCTTGCCAGAAGGAAGGCTCTATGGCTACACCTTC

J: TRBJ1-4
D: NA
size: NA
V: TRBV4-1
CDR3: CASSQKQDEKLFF
DNA: TGCGCCAGCAGCCAAAAACAGGACGAAAAACTGTTTTTT

J: TRBJ2-7
D: TRBD1
size: NA
V: TRBV11-2
CDR3: CASSTTGTGEYEQYF
DNA: TGTGCCAGCAGCACCACCGGGACAGGGGAATACGAGCAGTACTTC

J: TRBJ1-1
D: NA
size: NA
V: TRBV7-9
CDR3: CASSLVGSTGGTEAFF
DNA: TGTGCCAGCAGCTTAGTGGGTTCTACTGGAGGCACTGAAGCTTTCTTT

J: TRBJ1-4
D: NA
size: few
V: TRBV18
CDR3: CASSPPQGIGEKLFF
DNA: TGTGCCAGCTCACCACCTCAGGGGATAGGGGAAAAACTGTTTTTT

J: TRBJ1-1
D: TRBD1
size: once
V: TRBV2
CDR3: CASRALGQGGTEAFF
DNA: TGTGCCAGCAGAGCCTTAGGACAGGGGGGGACTGAAGCTTTCTTT

J: TRBJ2-6
D: NA
size: NA
V: TRBV28
CDR3: CASGADGWISGANVLTF
DNA: TGTGCCAGCGGGGCGGACGGATGGATCTCTGGGGCCAACGTCCTGACTTTC

J: TRBJ2-7
D: NA
size: NA
V: TRBV18
CDR3: CASSPTKGQRAPYEQYF
DNA: TGTGCCAGCTCACCAACTAAGGGCCAACGTGCCCCTTACGAGCAGTACTTC

J: TRBJ2-7
D: TRBD1
size: NA
V: TRBV19
CDR3: CASTGDRDEQYF
DNA: TGTGCCAGTACGGGGGACAGGGACGAGCAGTACTTC

J: TRBJ1-1
D: NA
size: NA
V: TRBV21-1
CDR3: CASSKGHRGKNTEAFF
DNA: TGTGCCAGCAGCAAAGGACACCGGGGGAAGAACACTGAAGCTTTCTTT

J: TRBJ1-2
D: NA
size: NA
V: TRBV7-2
CDR3: CASSLGGRPHGYTF
DNA: TGTGCCAGCAGCTTAGGTGGCCGTCCCCATGGCTACACCTTC

J: TRBJ1-3
D: NA
size: few
V: TRBV30
CDR3: CAWSVSGVTGNTIYF
DNA: TGTGCCTGGAGTGTAAGCGGGGTAACTGGAAACACCATATATTTT

J: TRBJ2-1
D: NA
size: NA
V: TRBV7-9
CDR3: CASSLVAQGGEQFF
DNA: TGTGCCAGCAGCTTAGTTGCGCAAGGGGGTGAGCAGTTCTTC

J: TRBJ1-1
D: TRBD1
size: NA
V: TRBV19
CDR3: CASSLTSGTGGNTEAFF
DNA: TGTGCCAGTAGTTTAACCTCCGGGACAGGGGGGAACACTGAAGCTTTCTTT

J: TRBJ1-1
D: TRBD1
size: few
V: TRBV5-4
CDR3: CASSRGTGRGNTEAFF
DNA: TGTGCCAGCAGCAGGGGGACAGGCCGGGGGAACACTGAAGCTTTCTTT

J: TRBJ1-1
D: NA
size: NA
V: TRBV5-1
CDR3: CASSLVRPGTEAFF
DNA: TGCGCCAGCAGCTTGGTGAGGCCTGGCACTGAAGCTTTCTTT

J: TRBJ2-5
D: TRBD1
size: NA
V: TRBV5-1
CDR3: CASSTGTGLRMAQETQYF
DNA: TGCGCCAGCAGCACGGGGACAGGGTTAAGGATGGCACAAGAGACCCAGTACTTC

J: TRBJ2-5
D: TRBD1
size: NA
V: TRBV9
CDR3: CASSVGTGLAQETQYF
DNA: TGTGCCAGCAGCGTAGGGACAGGCCTCGCGCAAGAGACCCAGTACTTC

J: TRBJ2-5
D: NA
size: NA
V: TRBV5-1
CDR3: CASSLVEEQETQYF
DNA: TGCGCCAGCAGCTTGGTTGAGGAGCAAGAGACCCAGTACTTC

J: TRBJ1-6
D: NA
size: NA
V: TRBV7-9
CDR3: CASSFSSYNSPLHF
DNA: TGTGCCAGCAGCTTCAGCTCCTATAATTCACCCCTCCACTTT

J: TRBJ1-2
D: NA
size: NA
V: TRBV7-9
CDR3: CASSPDLNNYGYTF
DNA: TGTGCCAGCAGCCCGGACCTAAATAACTATGGCTACACCTTC

J: TRBJ1-4
D: NA
size: NA
V: TRBV5-4
CDR3: CASSYFDRDEKLFF
DNA: TGTGCCAGCAGCTACTTCGATAGGGATGAAAAACTGTTTTTT

J: TRBJ1-2
D: NA
size: NA
V: TRBV6-5
CDR3: CASSSPGQLNYGYTF
DNA: TGTGCCAGCAGCTCCCCCGGACAGCTCAACTATGGCTACACCTTC

J: TRBJ2-2
D: TRBD2
size: once
V: TRBV30
CDR3: CAWILAGVWNGELFF
DNA: TGTGCCTGGATCCTGGCGGGAGTCTGGAACGGGGAGCTGTTTTTT

J: TRBJ1-1
D: NA
size: NA
V: TRBV21-1
CDR3: CASSNEGENTEAFF
DNA: TGTGCCAGCAGCAACGAAGGCGAGAACACTGAAGCTTTCTTT